These 8 T cell receptor beta chains originate from one sample sequenced in a study of OX40 agonist ivuxolimab in advanced cancers. Repertoires were generated with immunoSEQ multiplex PCR, while TCRdb's copy carries only in-frame clones and drops some. The sample consists of tens of thousands of clones, roughly 90% of them appearing once. This specimen consisted of CD4+ or CD8+ T cells sorted from blood, obtained in a trial of the OX40 agonist ivuxolimab. These receptors originate from an adult with an advanced solid tumor such as melanoma, head and neck, liver or kidney cancer.

This chain connects TRBV6-1 to TRBJ1-4; no firm D call. The CDR3 contains 12 residues. Germline CDR1 and CDR2: MNHNS and SASEGT. With 6 bases removed from V and 4 bases from J, the gap between germline ends came to 6 bases. The CDR3 sequence: CASRGFNEKLFF. CDR3 DNA: TGTGCCAGCAGGGGGTTTAATGAAAAACTGTTTTTT.

V is TRBV7-2 and J is TRBJ2-1, with no clear D. Germline CDR1 and CDR2: SGHTA and FQGNSA. This CDR3 has 12 amino acids. The V end lost 4 bases, the J end lost 15 bases, and 16 bases lay between the germline ends. Here the CDR3 DNA reads TGTGCCAGCAGCTCAGACGCCTCTAGACGGTTCTTC. It translates to CASSSDASRRFF.

CDR3 coding DNA: TGTGCCAGCAGCGTGGGGTGGGCTAGCACAGATACGCAGTATTTT. It codes for CASSVGWASTDTQYF. The chain recombines TRBV9 with TRBJ2-3; no reliable D call. Trimming took 2 bases from V and 0 from J, leaving 10 bases between them. The CDR3 is 15 amino acids. Looked up from germline, CDR1 is SGDLS and CDR2 is YYNGEE.

The rearrangement uses TRBV28 and TRBJ2-7, with D perhaps TRBD2 (6 bases). V shed 4 bases and J shed 6 bases, with 19 bases lying between them. The length of the CDR3 is 15 residues. Germline-derived CDR1 and CDR2 are MDHEN and SYDVKM. This chain's CDR3 is CASSWGVGKVFEQYF. The DNA for the CDR3 is TGTGCCAGCAGTTGGGGGGTCGGGAAGGTGTTCGAGCAGTACTTC.

The V call is TRBV6-6, the J call TRBJ2-3; D unclear. The V and J ends lost 2 bases and 2 bases respectively, with 11 bases between them. The CDR3 runs 15 residues. Germline CDR1 MNHNY, CDR2 SVGAGI (reference sequence). The DNA for the CDR3 is TGTGCCAGCAGTTACCAGCAGCTGAACACAGATACGCAGTATTTT. This encodes CASSYQQLNTDTQYF.

The chain has TRBV28 and TRBJ2-3, with 8 bases matching TRBD2. V shed 6 bases, J shed 11 bases, and the junction held 10 bases outside the gene matches. The CDR3 covers 13 residues. Germline V gene data show CDR1 as MDHEN and CDR2 as SYDVKM. The chain's CDR3 is CASRPTGGGVQYF. CDR3 coding DNA: TGTGCCAGCAGGCCTACGGGAGGGGGGGTGCAGTATTTT.

The V call is TRBV10-3, the J call TRBJ2-7; TRBD1 aligns across 10 bases. V gave up 6 bases and J gave up 2 bases; unmatched junction bases: 7. Per germline, CDR1 ENHRY and CDR2 SYGVKD. CDR3 size: 15 residues. The CDR3 DNA follows: TGTGCCATCAGGAGGGGACAGGGGACTACCTACGAGCAGTACTTC. Residues: CAIRRGQGTTYEQYF.

The chain carries TRBV7-2 and TRBJ1-1; no clear D gene. Germline loops: CDR1 SGHTA, CDR2 FQGNSA. Trimming took off 1 base at V and 0 bases at J, with 18 bases between the two ends. The CDR3 length is 18 residues. In DNA, the CDR3 is TGTGCCAGCAGCTTAGGAGGGAAGCGTATCCACTTGAACACTGAAGCTTTCTTT. Translated, it gives CASSLGGKRIHLNTEAFF.